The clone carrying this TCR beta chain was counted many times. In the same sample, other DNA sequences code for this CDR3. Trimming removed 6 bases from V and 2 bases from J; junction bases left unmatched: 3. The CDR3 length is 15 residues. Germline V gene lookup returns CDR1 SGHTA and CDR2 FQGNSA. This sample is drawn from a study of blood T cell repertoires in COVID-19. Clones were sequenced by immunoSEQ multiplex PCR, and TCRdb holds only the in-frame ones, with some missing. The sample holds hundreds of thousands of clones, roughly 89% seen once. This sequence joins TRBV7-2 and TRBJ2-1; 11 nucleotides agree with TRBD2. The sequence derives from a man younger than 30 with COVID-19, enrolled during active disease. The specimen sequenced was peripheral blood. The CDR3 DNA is TGTGCCAGCAGTCGGACTAGCGGGCCCTACAATGAGCAGTTCTTC. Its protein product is CASSRTSGPYNEQFF.